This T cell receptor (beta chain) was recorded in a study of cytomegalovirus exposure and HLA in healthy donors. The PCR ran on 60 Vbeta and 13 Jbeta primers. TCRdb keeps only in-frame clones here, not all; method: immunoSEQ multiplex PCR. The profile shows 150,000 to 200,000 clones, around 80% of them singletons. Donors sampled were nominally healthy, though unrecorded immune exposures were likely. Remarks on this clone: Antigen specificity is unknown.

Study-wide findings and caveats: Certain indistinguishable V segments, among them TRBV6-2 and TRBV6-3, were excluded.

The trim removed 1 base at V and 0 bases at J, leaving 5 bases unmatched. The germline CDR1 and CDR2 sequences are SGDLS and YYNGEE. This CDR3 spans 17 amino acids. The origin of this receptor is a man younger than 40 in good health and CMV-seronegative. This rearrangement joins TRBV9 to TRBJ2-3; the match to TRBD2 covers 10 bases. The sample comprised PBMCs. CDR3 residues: CASSVQSTSGSTDTQYF. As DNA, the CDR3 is TGTGCCAGCAGCGTACAATCGACTAGCGGGAGCACAGATACGCAGTATTTT.